This TCR beta chain is drawn from a study of liver allograft versus peripheral blood T cells (dated by TCRdb to about 2020). Regarding the complete study: The study compared the T cell receptor repertoires present in transplanted livers with the repertoires present in the peripheral blood of liver transplant recipients. Results and caveats for the whole study, not just this receptor: T cell receptor repertoires inside liver allografts were reported to differ from those detected in peripheral blood.

Trimming takes 8 bases from V and 7 bases from J, and the germline ends sit 21 bases apart. The CDR3 numbers 15 residues from cysteine through phenylalanine. The retained sequence is limited to the CDR3, 45 bases, with the frame set at the first base. Via the germline V gene, CDR1 is MNHEY and CDR2 SVGEGT. TCRdb lists the instrument as Illumina MiSeq. TCRdb cleaned the public reads at Q25 with fastp, built clones with MiXCR and kept in-frame beta chains. Rows are combined by CDR3 protein, so each entry shows the most common genes and DNA. A total of around 9,100 distinct CDR3 sequences appear in this sample, 15% of them only once. Around 3.2% of the sample is in the top ten clones. This clonotype showed up many times. Its antigen remains unidentified. Qualities for individual bases were not recorded, and no much larger clone is one base off.

The chain uses TRBV6-2 or TRBV6-3 and TRBJ2-1; the D gene may be TRBD1 or TRBD2, since each aligns over 5 bases. This clonotype was sampled from a human patient who had a liver transplant. Donor T cells from the graft may be present among the T cells after a transplant. CDR3 loop: CASGGWMGNLNEQFF. The sequenced DNA: TGTGCCAGCGGGGGATGGATGGGGAACTTGAATGAGCAGTTCTTC.